This T cell receptor (beta chain) was retrieved from a study of blood T cell repertoires in COVID-19. Whole-study context: Spain, Italy and the United States supplied samples that represented acute and convalescent COVID-19. Nucleic acid was either cDNA or gDNA, and it came from T cells, B-cell-depleted T cells, or PBMCs.

V lost 4 bases, J lost 10 bases, and 2 bases stayed unmatched. The germline V gene encodes CDR1 SGHRS and CDR2 YFSETQ. The CDR3 length is 12 residues. Clones were sequenced by immunoSEQ multiplex PCR, and TCRdb holds only the in-frame ones, with some missing. The table records some 320,000 clones, roughly 85% of them present only once. The specimen was peripheral blood. The TCR was taken from a human donor in a cohort sampled during active COVID-19. This rearrangement joins TRBV5-1 to TRBJ2-2; 9 bases map to TRBD1. In DNA form, the CDR3 reads TGCGCCAGCAGCGGACAGGGGATGGAGCTGTTTTTT. Protein product: CASSGQGMELFF.